The clone carrying this T cell receptor (beta chain) was recorded a few times. Its antigen is currently unknown. RNA transcripts gave rise to amplified TCR beta CDR3 regions. The HTBI set primed first-round TCR CDR3 RT-PCR. TCRdb independently ran MiXCR on the multiplex PCR reads; one entry per CDR3 protein. In the table there are approximately 300,000 distinct CDR3 sequences, around 15% of which are singletons. This CDR3 contains 15 residues. V lost 11 bases and J 0 bases, leaving 14 bases between the germline ends. Germline CDR1 and CDR2: SGHTA and FQGNSA. The data derive from a study of T cells in Graves' hyperthyroidism and ophthalmopathy. Overall study findings and caveats: Blood samples included most of the expanded thyroid clonotypes exceeding 0.001.

V and J are TRBV7-2 and TRBJ2-6; perhaps TRBD2 as D (5 bases). The sequence came from an older woman with Graves' ophthalmopathy. The sequenced sample was blood. CDR3 sequence (DNA): TGTGCCGGACGGGATACGCCCTCTGGGGCCAACGTCCTGACTTTC. Translating gives CAGRDTPSGANVLTF. The full variable domain, in which reference TRBV7-2 and TRBJ2-6 provide the parts outside the CDR3, is GAGVSQSPSNKVTEKGKDVELRCDPISGHTALYWYRQSLGQGLEFLIYFQGNSAPDKSGLPSDRFSAERTGGSVSTLTIQRTQQEDSAVYLCAGRDTPSGANVLTFGAGSRLTVL.